Presented here are 16 T cell receptor beta chains from one specimen sequenced in a study of neoadjuvant anti-PD-1 for oral cavity cancer. Profiled with immunoSEQ multiplex PCR; TCRdb holds only in-frame clones, not every one. The sample lists some 15,000 clones; around 34% were seen once. Time point reported: after neoadjuvant nivolumab, at surgical resection. This material consisted of tumor tissue, taken after nivolumab (anti-PD-1) treatment. The receptors were gathered from a person aged 35 to 85 with oral cavity squamous cell carcinoma.

V gene TRBV5-4 combines with J gene TRBJ2-2; 8 nucleotides align to TRBD1. The CDR3 spans 15 residues. J lost 4 bases, V lost 3 bases, and 5 bases had no gene match. CDR1 and CDR2 from the germline V gene are SGHNT and YYREEE (reference sequence). The CDR3 DNA reads as TGTGCCAGCAGCTCGGGACAGGTGGGCACCGGGGAGCTGTTTTTT. This sequence encodes CASSSGQVGTGELFF.

In the case of this clone: Being one base from a much bigger clone, this may be a read error. In DNA form, the CDR3 reads TGTGCCAGCAGCTTAGTAGCGGGGGACACAGATACGCAGTATTTT. This encodes CASSLVAGDTDTQYF. The chain joins TRBV7-9 to TRBJ2-3, with 9 bases lining up with TRBD2. Germline assignment: CDR1 SEHNR and CDR2 FQNEAQ (reference sequence). The CDR3 has 15 residues. V lost 1 base to trimming and J lost 2 bases; unmatched junction nucleotides: 1.

This clone has a handful of counts. The chain uses TRBV7-2 and TRBJ2-3; 7 bases are a match to TRBD2. The germline CDR1 and CDR2 sequences are SGHTA and FQGNSA. The CDR3 is 15 residues long. V dropped 1 base and J dropped 1; count of bases not matched to a gene: 2. CDR3 in DNA: TGTGCCAGCAGCTTAGTTGCGGGGGGCACAGATACGCAGTATTTT. Protein: CASSLVAGGTDTQYF. Looking up the rest from reference TRBV7-2 and TRBJ2-3 gives the full variable domain: GAGVSQSPSNKVTEKGKDVELRCDPISGHTALYWYRQSLGQGLEFLIYFQGNSAPDKSGLPSDRFSAERTGGSVSTLTIQRTQQEDSAVYLCASSLVAGGTDTQYFGPGTRLTVL.

The chain employs TRBV4-3 and TRBJ1-5; no clear D. This CDR3 region has 16 residues. Deletions cut 0 bases from V and 0 bases from J, with 9 bases between. The germline V gene has CDR1 LGHNA and CDR2 YSLEER. The CDR3: CASSQDLGTSNQPQHF. The CDR3 bases are TGCGCCAGCAGCCAAGATCTCGGAACTAGCAATCAGCCCCAGCATTTT.

This clone was seen more than once but under ten times. The chain uses TRBV5-4 and TRBJ2-7; maybe TRBD1 (5 bases). V was shortened by 1 base and J by 4 bases, with 6 bases between the two germline ends. Germline values: CDR1 SGHNT, CDR2 YYREEE (reference sequence). CDR3 size: 12 residues. DNA for the CDR3: TGTGCCAGCAGCTTGAGGGGATACGAGCAGTACTTC. It encodes CASSLRGYEQYF.

There are a few counts of this clone. The chain is built from TRBV9 and TRBJ2-7; 8 bases map to TRBD2. Looked up from germline, CDR1 is SGDLS and CDR2 is YYNGEE. Unmatched junction bases numbered 2, after V lost 3 bases and J lost 0 bases. The CDR3 extends over 14 amino acids. CDR3 region: CASSAGTSSYEQYF. The CDR3, as DNA: TGTGCCAGCAGCGCCGGGACTAGCTCCTACGAGCAGTACTTC.

The chain joins TRBV4-2 to TRBJ2-1; D may match TRBD1 or TRBD2 (5 bases each). V was pared by 0 bases and J by 7 bases, with 13 bases between. The V gene's germline CDR1 is LGHNA and CDR2 YNFKEQ. This CDR3 has 15 amino acids. Here the CDR3 DNA reads TGTGCCAGCAGCCAAGATGGGACCGTGTATAATGAGCAGTTCTTC. Translating gives CASSQDGTVYNEQFF.

As for this clone: Germline and junction disagree at one end, which may indicate a read error. The rearrangement joins TRBV6-1 to TRBJ1-2; perhaps TRBD1 as D (5 bases). Germline CDR1 reads MNHNS; CDR2 reads SASEGT. The CDR3 sequence is 14 residues long. CDR3 DNA: TGTGCCATCAGTGAACAACAGGACGGCTATGGCTACACCTTC. This codes for CAISEQQDGYGYTF.

The rearrangement links TRBV7-8 to TRBJ2-3; D unresolved. Trimming shortened V by 5 bases and J by 2 bases, and 14 bases separated the two germline ends. The length of the CDR3 is 15 residues. Germline lookup yields CDR1 SGHVS and CDR2 FQNEAQ. The CDR3 protein is CASSPGGRYTDTQYF. The DNA of the CDR3 is TGTGCCAGCAGCCCCGGTGGCAGATACACAGATACGCAGTATTTT.

The chain's CDR3 is CASSYPWGGGNEKLFF. In nucleotides, the CDR3 is TGTGCCAGCAGTTACCCCTGGGGGGGTGGAAATGAAAAACTGTTTTTT. This chain connects TRBV6-6 to TRBJ1-4, with a possible D match to TRBD1 (5 bases). The CDR3 extends over 16 amino acids. Trimming pared 2 bases from V and 5 bases from J, leaving 15 bases between. The V gene's germline CDR1 is MNHNY and CDR2 SVGAGI (reference sequence).

A few counts support this clone. The rearrangement joins TRBV4-3 to TRBJ1-1; D is unresolved. The germline V and J ends were trimmed by 1 base and 4 bases, with 13 bases remaining between them. The CDR3 is made up of 15 amino acids. Germline V gives CDR1 LGHNA, CDR2 YSLEER. The CDR3 DNA sequence: TGCGCCAGCAGCCAAGCGACCCTCGGTAGCACTGAAGCTTTCTTT. Protein: CASSQATLGSTEAFF.

This clone was seen ten or more times. The gene calls are TRBV7-2 and TRBJ1-2; TRBD1 might be the D (6 bases). Trimming left V 2 bases short and J 4 bases short, with 11 bases between. In germline, CDR1 is SGHTA, CDR2 FQGNSA. This CDR3 has 14 residues. This chain's CDR3 is CASSLKGGSYGYTF. Written as DNA, the CDR3 is TGTGCCAGCAGCTTAAAGGGGGGGAGCTATGGCTACACCTTC.

This clone is a singleton in its sample. The CDR3 loop reads CASSPHRGLDTEAFF. CDR3 nucleotide sequence: TGTGCCAGCAGCCCGCACAGGGGCCTGGACACTGAAGCTTTCTTT. This sequence joins TRBV7-8 and TRBJ1-1; 7 bases agree with TRBD1. Germline-derived CDR1 and CDR2 are SGHVS and FQNEAQ. This CDR3 has 15 residues. The V segment lost 5 bases and the J segment 3 bases; nucleotides outside the gene matches: 9.

The genes are TRBV4-3 and TRBJ2-6; D assignment may be TRBD1 or TRBD2 (5 bases each). Germline CDR1 LGHNA, CDR2 YSLEER. This CDR3 has 19 amino acids. The V gene lost 4 bases and the J gene lost 0 bases, with 19 bases spanning the gap. In DNA, the CDR3 is TGCGCCAGCAGCCTCCTGATTGGGGCTGGGAGCTCTGGGGCCAACGTCCTGACTTTC. Its translation: CASSLLIGAGSSGANVLTF.

The chain links TRBV6-1 to TRBJ1-4, with TRBD1 as a possible D gene (5 bases). V lost 7 bases to trimming and J lost 5 bases, with 14 bases between them. The CDR3 has 14 amino acids. CDR1 and CDR2 from the germline V gene are MNHNS and SASEGT. The CDR3 nucleotides are TGTGCCAGCAAAGGGGCAGCCACAAATGAAAAACTGTTTTTT. As protein: CASKGAATNEKLFF.

The chain has TRBV14 and TRBJ2-7; D remains unclear. Trimming removed 1 base at V and 3 bases at J, with 16 bases between. Germline lookup yields CDR1 SGHDN and CDR2 FVKESK. The CDR3 extends over 16 amino acids. The CDR3 sequence: CASSQGRAAVGYEQYF. The CDR3, as DNA: TGTGCCAGCAGCCAAGGAAGGGCGGCCGTAGGCTACGAGCAGTACTTC.